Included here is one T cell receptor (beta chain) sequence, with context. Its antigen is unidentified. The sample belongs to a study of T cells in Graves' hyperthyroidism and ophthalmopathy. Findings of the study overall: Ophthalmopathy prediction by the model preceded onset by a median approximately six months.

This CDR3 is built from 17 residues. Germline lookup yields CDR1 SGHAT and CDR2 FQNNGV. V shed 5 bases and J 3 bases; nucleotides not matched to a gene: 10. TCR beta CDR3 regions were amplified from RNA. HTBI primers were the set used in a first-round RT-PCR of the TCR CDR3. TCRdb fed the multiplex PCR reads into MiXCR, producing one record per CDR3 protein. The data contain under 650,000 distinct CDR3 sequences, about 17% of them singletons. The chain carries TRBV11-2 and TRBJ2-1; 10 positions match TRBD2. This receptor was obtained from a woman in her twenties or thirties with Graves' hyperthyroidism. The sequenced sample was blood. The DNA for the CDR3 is TGTGCCAGCAGCCCCTCAGCGGGAGGGGGTCGCTACAATGAGCAGTTCTTC. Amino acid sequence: CASSPSAGGGRYNEQFF.